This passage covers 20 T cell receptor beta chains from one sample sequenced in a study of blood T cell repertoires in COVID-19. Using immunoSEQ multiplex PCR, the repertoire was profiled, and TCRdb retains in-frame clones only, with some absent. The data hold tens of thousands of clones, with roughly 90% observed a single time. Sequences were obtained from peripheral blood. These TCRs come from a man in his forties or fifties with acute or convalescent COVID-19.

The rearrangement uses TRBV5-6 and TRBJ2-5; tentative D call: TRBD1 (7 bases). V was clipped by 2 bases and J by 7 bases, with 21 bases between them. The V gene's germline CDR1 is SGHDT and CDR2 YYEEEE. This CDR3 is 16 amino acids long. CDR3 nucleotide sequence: TGTGCCAGCAGCTTTGGAGGGGGCCTAAACAGGCGGACCCAGTACTTC. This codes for CASSFGGGLNRRTQYF.

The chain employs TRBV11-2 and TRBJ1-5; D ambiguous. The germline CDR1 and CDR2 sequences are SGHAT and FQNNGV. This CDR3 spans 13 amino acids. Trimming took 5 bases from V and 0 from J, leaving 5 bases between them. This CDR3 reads CASSPNSNQPQHF. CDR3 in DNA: TGTGCCAGCAGCCCCAATAGCAATCAGCCCCAGCATTTT.

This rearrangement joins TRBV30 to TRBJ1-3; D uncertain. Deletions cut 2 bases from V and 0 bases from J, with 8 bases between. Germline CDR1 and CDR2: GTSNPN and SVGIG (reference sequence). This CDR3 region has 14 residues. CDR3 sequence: CAWSPNSSGNTIYF. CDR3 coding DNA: TGTGCCTGGAGTCCCAATAGCTCTGGAAACACCATATATTTT. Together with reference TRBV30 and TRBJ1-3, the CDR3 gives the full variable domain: SQTIHQWPATLVQPVGSPLSLECTVEGTSNPNLYWYRQAAGRGLQLLFYSVGIGQISSEVPQNLSASRPQDRQFILSSKKLLLSDSGFYLCAWSPNSSGNTIYFGEGSWLTVV.

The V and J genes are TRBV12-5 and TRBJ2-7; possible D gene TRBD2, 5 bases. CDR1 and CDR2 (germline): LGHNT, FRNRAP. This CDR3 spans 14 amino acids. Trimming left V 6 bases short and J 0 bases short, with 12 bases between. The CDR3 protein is CASGTEVRSYEQYF. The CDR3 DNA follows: TGTGCTAGTGGGACGGAGGTTCGCTCCTACGAGCAGTACTTC.

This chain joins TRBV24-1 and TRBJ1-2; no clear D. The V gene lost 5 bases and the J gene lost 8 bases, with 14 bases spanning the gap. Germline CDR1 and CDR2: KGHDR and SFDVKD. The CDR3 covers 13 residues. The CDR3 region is CATSGQTGRGYTF. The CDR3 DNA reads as TGTGCCACCAGTGGTCAGACGGGTCGGGGCTACACCTTC.

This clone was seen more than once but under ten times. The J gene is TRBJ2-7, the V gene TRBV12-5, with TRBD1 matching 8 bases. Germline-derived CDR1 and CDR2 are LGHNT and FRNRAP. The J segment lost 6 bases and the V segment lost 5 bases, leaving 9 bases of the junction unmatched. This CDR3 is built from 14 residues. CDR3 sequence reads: CASGHRTGPFEQYF. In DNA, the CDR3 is TGTGCTAGTGGTCATCGGACAGGGCCGTTCGAGCAGTACTTC.

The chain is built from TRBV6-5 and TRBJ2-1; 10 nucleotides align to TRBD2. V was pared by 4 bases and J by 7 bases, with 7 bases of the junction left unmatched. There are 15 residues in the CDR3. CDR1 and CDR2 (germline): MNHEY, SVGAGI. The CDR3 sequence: CASSSQGLARNEQFF. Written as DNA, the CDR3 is TGTGCCAGCAGTTCCCAGGGACTAGCGCGGAATGAGCAGTTCTTC.

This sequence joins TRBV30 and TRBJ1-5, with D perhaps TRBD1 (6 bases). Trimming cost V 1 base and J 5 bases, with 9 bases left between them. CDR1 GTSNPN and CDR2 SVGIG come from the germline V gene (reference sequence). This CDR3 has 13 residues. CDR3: CAWSDSGDQPQHF. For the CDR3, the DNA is TGTGCCTGGAGTGATTCAGGGGATCAGCCCCAGCATTTT.

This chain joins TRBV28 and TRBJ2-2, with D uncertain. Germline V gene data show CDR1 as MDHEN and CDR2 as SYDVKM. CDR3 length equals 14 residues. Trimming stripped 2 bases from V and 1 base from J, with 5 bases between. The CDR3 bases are TGTGCCAGCAGTTTAGCGGAGAACACCGGGGAGCTGTTTTTT. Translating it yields CASSLAENTGELFF. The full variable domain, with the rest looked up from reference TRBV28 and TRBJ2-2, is DVKVTQSSRYLVKRTGEKVFLECVQDMDHENMFWYRQDPGLGLRLIYFSYDVKMKEKGDIPEGYSVSREKKERFSLILESASTNQTSMYLCASSLAENTGELFFGEGSRLTVL.

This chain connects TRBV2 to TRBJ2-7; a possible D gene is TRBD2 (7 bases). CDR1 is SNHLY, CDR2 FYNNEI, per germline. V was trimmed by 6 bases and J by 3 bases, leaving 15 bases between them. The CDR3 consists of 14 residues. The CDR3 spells CASSSKGGIYEQYF. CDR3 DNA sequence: TGTGCCAGCAGCTCAAAGGGGGGGATCTACGAGCAGTACTTC.

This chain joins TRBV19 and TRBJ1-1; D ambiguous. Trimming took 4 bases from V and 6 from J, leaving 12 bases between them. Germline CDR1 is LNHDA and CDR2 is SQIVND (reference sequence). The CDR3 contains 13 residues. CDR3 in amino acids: CASSTIRQAEAFF. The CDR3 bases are TGTGCCAGTAGTACAATTAGACAAGCTGAAGCTTTCTTT. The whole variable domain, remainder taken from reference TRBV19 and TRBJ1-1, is DGGITQSPKYLFRKEGQNVTLSCEQNLNHDAMYWYRQDPGQGLRLIYYSQIVNDFQKGDIAEGYSVSREKKESFPLTVTSAQKNPTAFYLCASSTIRQAEAFFGQGTRLTVV.

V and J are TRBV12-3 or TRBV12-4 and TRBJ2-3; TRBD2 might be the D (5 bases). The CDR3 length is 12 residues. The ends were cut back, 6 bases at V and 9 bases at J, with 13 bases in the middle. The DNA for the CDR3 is TGTGCCAGCAGACTGATCCGGGGAACGCAGTATTTT. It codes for CASRLIRGTQYF.

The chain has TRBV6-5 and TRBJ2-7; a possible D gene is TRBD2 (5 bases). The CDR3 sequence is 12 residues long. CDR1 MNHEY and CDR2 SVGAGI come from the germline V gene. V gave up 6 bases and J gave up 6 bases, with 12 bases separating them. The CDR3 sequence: CASRKEGGEQYF. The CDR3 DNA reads TGTGCCAGCAGGAAAGAGGGTGGCGAGCAGTACTTC.

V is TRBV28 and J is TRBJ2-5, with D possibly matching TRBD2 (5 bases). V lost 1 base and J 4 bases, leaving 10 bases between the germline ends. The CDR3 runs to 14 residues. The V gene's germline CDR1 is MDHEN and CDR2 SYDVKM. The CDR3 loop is CASSLSSWGETQYF. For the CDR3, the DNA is TGTGCCAGCAGTTTATCTAGCTGGGGAGAGACCCAGTACTTC.

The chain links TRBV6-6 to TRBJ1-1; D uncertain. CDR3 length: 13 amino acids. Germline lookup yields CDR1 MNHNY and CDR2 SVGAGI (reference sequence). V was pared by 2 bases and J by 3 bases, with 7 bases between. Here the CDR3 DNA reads TGTGCCAGCAGTTACGATCAGTACACTGAAGCTTTCTTT. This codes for CASSYDQYTEAFF.

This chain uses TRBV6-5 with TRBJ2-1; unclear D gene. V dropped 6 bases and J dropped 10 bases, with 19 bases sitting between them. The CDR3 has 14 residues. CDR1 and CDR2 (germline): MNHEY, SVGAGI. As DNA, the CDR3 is TGTGCCAGCAGATCGGGTGTGGCAGCGCGGGAGCAGTTCTTC. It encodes CASRSGVAAREQFF.

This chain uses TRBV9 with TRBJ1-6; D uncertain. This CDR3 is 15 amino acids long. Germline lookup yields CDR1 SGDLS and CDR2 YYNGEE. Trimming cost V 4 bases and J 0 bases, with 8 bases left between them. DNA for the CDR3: TGTGCCAGCAGCTCCGGGAGCTCCTATAATTCACCCCTCCACTTT. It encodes CASSSGSSYNSPLHF. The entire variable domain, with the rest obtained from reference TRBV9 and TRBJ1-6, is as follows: DSGVTQTPKHLITATGQRVTLRCSPRSGDLSVYWYQQSLDQGLQFLIQYYNGEERAKGNILERFSAQQFPDLHSELNLSSLELGDSALYFCASSSGSSYNSPLHFGNGTRLTVT.

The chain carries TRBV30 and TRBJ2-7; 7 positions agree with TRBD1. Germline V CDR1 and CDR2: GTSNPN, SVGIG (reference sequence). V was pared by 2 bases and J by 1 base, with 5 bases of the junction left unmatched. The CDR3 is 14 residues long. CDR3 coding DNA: TGTGCCTGGAGTACCGGGACAGCATCCTACGAGCAGTACTTC. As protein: CAWSTGTASYEQYF.

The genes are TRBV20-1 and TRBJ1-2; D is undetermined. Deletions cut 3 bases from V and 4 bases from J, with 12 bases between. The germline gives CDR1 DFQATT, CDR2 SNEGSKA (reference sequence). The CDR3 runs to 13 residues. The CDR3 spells CSASLGVGYGYTF. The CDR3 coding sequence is TGCAGTGCTAGTCTGGGAGTTGGCTATGGCTACACCTTC.

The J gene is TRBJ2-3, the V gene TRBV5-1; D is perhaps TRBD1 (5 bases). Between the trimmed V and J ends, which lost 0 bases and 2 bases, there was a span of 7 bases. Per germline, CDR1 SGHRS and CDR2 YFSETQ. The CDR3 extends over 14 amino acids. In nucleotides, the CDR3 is TGCGCCAGCAGCTTGGGCGGACACACAGATACGCAGTATTTT. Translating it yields CASSLGGHTDTQYF.